The 21 T cell receptor beta chains below come from one sample, sequenced in a study of identical twins. TCRdb called the 5' RACE reads again in MiXCR, with one record for every CDR3 protein. The data hold about 520,000 distinct CDR3 sequences, with 22% observed a single time. These sequences were also reported in another study, on T cells expressing NK-cell markers.

What was sequenced was CD4+ T cells sorted from blood. These TCRs come from a woman between 18 and 30 years old in good health.

The gene calls are TRBV5-1 and TRBJ1-1, with D uncertain. The germline V and J ends were trimmed by 2 bases and 0 bases, with 8 bases remaining between them. Germline values: CDR1 SGHRS, CDR2 YFSETQ. The CDR3 loop spans 14 amino acids. CDR3 loop: CASSFVGMNTEAFF. CDR3 bases: TGCGCCAGCAGCTTCGTGGGGATGAACACTGAAGCTTTCTTT.

V usage is TRBV7-2 and J usage is TRBJ1-1; D remains ambiguous. V dropped 1 base and J dropped 1 base, with 10 bases sitting between them. Germline values: CDR1 SGHTA, CDR2 FQGNSA. CDR3 length: 15 amino acids. This CDR3 is CASSLGLTRNTEAFF. For the CDR3, the DNA is TGTGCCAGCAGCTTAGGGCTCACACGGAACACTGAAGCTTTCTTT. Full variable domain (outside the CDR3, taken from reference TRBV7-2 and TRBJ1-1): GAGVSQSPSNKVTEKGKDVELRCDPISGHTALYWYRQSLGQGLEFLIYFQGNSAPDKSGLPSDRFSAERTGGSVSTLTIQRTQQEDSAVYLCASSLGLTRNTEAFFGQGTRLTVV.

The V gene is TRBV18, the J gene TRBJ2-5; the D gene is possibly TRBD1 (7 bases). Germline CDR1 KGHSH, CDR2 LQKENI. V lost 6 bases and J 3 bases, leaving 14 bases between the germline ends. This CDR3 has 14 amino acids. This chain's CDR3 is CASSPQGGKETQYF. The CDR3 DNA reads TGTGCCAGCTCGCCCCAGGGGGGCAAAGAGACCCAGTACTTC.

The chain joins TRBV9 to TRBJ2-4, with 10 bases aligning to TRBD1. V dropped 4 bases and J dropped 15; count of bases not matched to a gene: 7. The germline gives CDR1 SGDLS, CDR2 YYNGEE. This CDR3 has 12 residues. CDR3 nucleotides: TGTGCCAGCAGCCGGGGACAGGGGAACCTGTACTTC. This gives the protein CASSRGQGNLYF.

The genes are TRBV20-1 and TRBJ1-4; TRBD1 is a possible D gene (6 bases). Trimming shortened V by 4 bases and J by 7 bases, and 13 bases separated the two germline ends. The CDR3 spans 13 residues. Germline CDR1 DFQATT, CDR2 SNEGSKA (reference sequence). The CDR3, as DNA: TGCAGTGCTATTAGGGGGGCGGGTGAAAAACTGTTTTTT. Translated, it gives CSAIRGAGEKLFF.

This clonotype was detected ten times or more. This chain uses TRBV7-9 with TRBJ1-2; 9 bases map to TRBD1. Germline CDR1 SEHNR, CDR2 FQNEAQ (reference sequence). V shed 3 bases, J shed 2 bases, and the junction held 4 bases outside the gene matches. The CDR3 extends over 15 amino acids. The CDR3 region is CASSLGGQGNYGYTF. Written as DNA, the CDR3 is TGTGCCAGCAGCTTGGGGGGACAGGGAAACTATGGCTACACCTTC.

The chain employs TRBV12-3 or TRBV12-4 and TRBJ2-7; D gene uncertain. This CDR3 has 15 amino acids. The V end lost 5 bases, the J end lost 2 bases, and 16 bases lay between the germline ends. The CDR3 nucleotides are TGTGCCAGCAGTCCCACCCAGGCTGGAACCTACGAGCAGTACTTC. Its translation: CASSPTQAGTYEQYF.

This clonotype was observed a few times. The chain uses TRBV27 and TRBJ1-5; 7 positions agree with TRBD1. The CDR3 has 13 amino acids. The ends lost 4 bases at V and 6 bases at J; junction bases unmatched: 3. Germline loops: CDR1 MNHEY, CDR2 SMNVEV (reference sequence). Written as DNA, the CDR3 is TGTGCCAGCAGTTCCGACAGGGTTCAGCCCCAGCATTTT. Its protein is CASSSDRVQPQHF.

This clonotype was counted a few times. The gene calls are TRBV4-2 and TRBJ1-5; D perhaps matches TRBD1 (6 bases). The CDR3 is 16 amino acids. Looked up from germline, CDR1 is LGHNA and CDR2 is YNFKEQ. V was clipped by 2 bases and J by 0 bases, with 11 bases between them. The CDR3 DNA reads as TGTGCCAGCAGCCAACTGGGGGCCGGTAGCAATCAGCCCCAGCATTTT. Protein: CASSQLGAGSNQPQHF.

This clonotype turned up a few times. This chain links TRBV5-1 with TRBJ2-3; no clear D gene. Between the trimmed V and J ends, which lost 0 bases and 6 bases, there was a span of 8 bases. The CDR3 contains 13 residues. From germline, CDR1 is SGHRS and CDR2 YFSETQ. The CDR3 is CASSLESMDTQYF. The CDR3 bases are TGCGCCAGCAGCTTGGAGTCTATGGATACGCAGTATTTT.

This clonotype was seen only a few times. The rearrangement joins TRBV2 to TRBJ2-7, with D possibly being TRBD1 (6 bases). Deletions cut 6 bases from V and 0 bases from J, with 12 bases between. The CDR3 totals 14 residues. Germline CDR1 SNHLY, CDR2 FYNNEI. DNA for the CDR3: TGTGCCAGCAGGATGGACAGCATCTCCTACGAGCAGTACTTC. Its protein is CASRMDSISYEQYF.

This chain joins TRBV20-1 and TRBJ2-5; either TRBD1 or TRBD2 may fit D (6 bases each). Germline V gives CDR1 DFQATT, CDR2 SNEGSKA (reference sequence). The CDR3 sequence is 14 residues long. Trimming took 3 bases from V and 9 from J, leaving 20 bases between them. CDR3: CSARGRGPRLAQYF. The CDR3 DNA reads as TGCAGTGCTAGGGGCCGGGGGCCGCGTCTCGCCCAGTACTTC.

The V gene is TRBV7-2, the J gene TRBJ2-3; no reliable D call. Germline assignment: CDR1 SGHTA and CDR2 FQGNSA. V dropped 5 bases and J dropped 6 bases, with 12 bases sitting between them. This CDR3 has 13 amino acids. CDR3 nucleotides: TGTGCCAGCAGCCCCCCGAATCTCGATACGCAGTATTTT. The encoded protein is CASSPPNLDTQYF.

In this sample, this clonotype turned up a few times. The V call is TRBV12-3 or TRBV12-4, the J call TRBJ1-6; the D is unclear. Trimming took off 5 bases at V and 9 bases at J, with 11 bases between the two ends. CDR3 length equals 13 residues. The CDR3 nucleotides are TGTGCCAGCAGTCCTGGGGTTGTTTCACCCCTCCACTTT. This sequence encodes CASSPGVVSPLHF.

This clonotype was observed a few times. The chain combines TRBV6-5 with TRBJ2-2; D gene unclear. V lost 0 bases and J 8 bases, leaving 10 bases between the germline ends. From germline, CDR1 is MNHEY and CDR2 SVGAGI. The CDR3 has 14 residues. This CDR3 reads CASSYSSAPGELFF. CDR3 bases: TGTGCCAGCAGTTACTCGTCAGCCCCAGGGGAGCTGTTTTTT.

The rearrangement links TRBV6-5 to TRBJ2-5; 8 bases fit TRBD1. The V gene's germline CDR1 is MNHEY and CDR2 SVGAGI. V gave up 4 bases and J gave up 5 bases; unmatched junction bases: 9. This CDR3 has 15 amino acids. The CDR3 protein is CASSFVSGGGETQYF. The CDR3 bases are TGTGCCAGCAGTTTTGTATCAGGGGGCGGGGAGACCCAGTACTTC.

This chain joins TRBV6-5 and TRBJ2-3; possibly TRBD2 for D (5 bases). The CDR3 is 14 amino acids. V lost 0 bases and J lost 6, with 10 bases in between. Germline V CDR1 and CDR2: MNHEY, SVGAGI. CDR3 nucleotide sequence: TGTGCCAGCAGTTACTCGGGGAGACGGGATACGCAGTATTTT. Translation: CASSYSGRRDTQYF.

The chain recombines TRBV2 with TRBJ1-6; no reliable D call. The CDR3 runs to 13 residues. Germline loops: CDR1 SNHLY, CDR2 FYNNEI. V shed 7 bases and J shed 6 bases, with 10 bases lying between them. CDR3 in amino acids: CASTDWVNSPLHF. In nucleotides, the CDR3 is TGTGCCAGCACCGACTGGGTTAATTCACCCCTCCACTTT.

This clonotype has more than one count but fewer than ten. This sequence joins TRBV20-1 and TRBJ2-7, with 10 bases that match TRBD1. Germline V CDR1 and CDR2: DFQATT, SNEGSKA (reference sequence). The trim removed 6 bases at V and 5 bases at J, leaving 10 bases unmatched. This CDR3 has 14 amino acids. The CDR3 nucleotides read TGCAGTGCCGCGGGACAGGGGCTTCGGAACGAGCAGTACTTC. It translates to CSAAGQGLRNEQYF.

This rearrangement joins TRBV7-2 to TRBJ1-2; TRBD1 might be the D (5 bases). The length of the CDR3 is 16 residues. The V gene lost 1 base and the J gene lost 8 bases, with 20 bases spanning the gap. CDR1 and CDR2 from the germline V gene are SGHTA and FQGNSA. Here the CDR3 DNA reads TGTGCCAGCAGCTTAGTAGTGATAGGCGGGGGGAACGGCTACACCTTC. Its protein is CASSLVVIGGGNGYTF.

J is TRBJ2-7 and V is TRBV20-1; 16 nucleotides agree with TRBD2. CDR1 is DFQATT and CDR2 is SNEGSKA in the germline V gene (reference sequence). The junction had 8 bases not matched to a gene; V was cut back by 6 bases and J by 3 bases. CDR3 length: 16 amino acids. The CDR3: CSATGTSGRAGYEQYF. CDR3 bases: TGCAGTGCAACCGGGACTAGCGGGAGGGCGGGCTACGAGCAGTACTTC.